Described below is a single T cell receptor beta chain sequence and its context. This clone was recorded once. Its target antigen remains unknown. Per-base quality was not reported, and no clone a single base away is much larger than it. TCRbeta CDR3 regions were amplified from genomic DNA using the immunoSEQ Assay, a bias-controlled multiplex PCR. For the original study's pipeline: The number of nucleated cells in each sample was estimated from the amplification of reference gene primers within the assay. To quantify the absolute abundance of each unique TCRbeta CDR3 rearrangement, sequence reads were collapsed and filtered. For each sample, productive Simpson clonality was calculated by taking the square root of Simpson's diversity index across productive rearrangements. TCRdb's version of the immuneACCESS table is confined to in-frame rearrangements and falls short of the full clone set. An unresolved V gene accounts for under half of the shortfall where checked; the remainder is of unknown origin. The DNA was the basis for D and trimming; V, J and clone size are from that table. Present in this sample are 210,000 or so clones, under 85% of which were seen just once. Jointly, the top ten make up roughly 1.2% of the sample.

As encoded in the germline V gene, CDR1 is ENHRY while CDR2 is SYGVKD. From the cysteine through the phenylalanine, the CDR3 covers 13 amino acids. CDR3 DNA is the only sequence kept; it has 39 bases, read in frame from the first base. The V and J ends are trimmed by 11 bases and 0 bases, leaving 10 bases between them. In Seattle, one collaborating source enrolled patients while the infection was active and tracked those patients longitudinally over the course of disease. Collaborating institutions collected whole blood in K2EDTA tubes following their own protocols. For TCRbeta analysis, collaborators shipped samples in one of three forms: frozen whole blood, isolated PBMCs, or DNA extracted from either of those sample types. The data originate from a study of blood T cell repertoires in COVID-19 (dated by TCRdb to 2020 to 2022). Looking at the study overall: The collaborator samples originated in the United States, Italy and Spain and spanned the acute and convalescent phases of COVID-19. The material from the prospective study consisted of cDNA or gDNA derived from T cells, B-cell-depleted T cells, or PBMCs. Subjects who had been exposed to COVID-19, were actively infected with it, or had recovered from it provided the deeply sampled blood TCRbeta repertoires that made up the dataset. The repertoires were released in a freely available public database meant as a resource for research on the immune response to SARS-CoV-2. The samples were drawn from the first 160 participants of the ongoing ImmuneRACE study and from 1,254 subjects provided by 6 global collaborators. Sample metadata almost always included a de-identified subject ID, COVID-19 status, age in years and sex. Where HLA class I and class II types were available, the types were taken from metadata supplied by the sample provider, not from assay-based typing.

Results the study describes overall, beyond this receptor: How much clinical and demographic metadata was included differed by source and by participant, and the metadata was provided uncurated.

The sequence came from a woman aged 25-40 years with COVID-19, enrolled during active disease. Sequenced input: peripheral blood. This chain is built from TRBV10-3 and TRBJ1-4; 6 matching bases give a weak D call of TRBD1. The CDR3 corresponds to CASRDTTNEKLFF. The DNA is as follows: TGTGCCTCCCGGGACACAACTAATGAAAAACTGTTTTTT.